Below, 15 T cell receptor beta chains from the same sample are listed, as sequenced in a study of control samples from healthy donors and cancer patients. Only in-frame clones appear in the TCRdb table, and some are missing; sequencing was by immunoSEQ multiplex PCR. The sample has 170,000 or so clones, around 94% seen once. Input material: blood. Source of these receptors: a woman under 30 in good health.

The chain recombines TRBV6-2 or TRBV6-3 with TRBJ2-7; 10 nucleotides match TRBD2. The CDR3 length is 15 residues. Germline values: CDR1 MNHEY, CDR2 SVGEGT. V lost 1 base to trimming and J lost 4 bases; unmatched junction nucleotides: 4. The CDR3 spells CASSYWTSGTYEQYF. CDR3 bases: TGTGCCAGCAGTTACTGGACTAGCGGAACTTACGAGCAGTACTTC.

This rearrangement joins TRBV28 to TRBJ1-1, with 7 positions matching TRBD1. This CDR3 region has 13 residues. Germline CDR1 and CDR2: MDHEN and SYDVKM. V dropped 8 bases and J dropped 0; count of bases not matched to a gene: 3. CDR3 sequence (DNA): TGTGCCAGCGGGGACAGTGTGAACACTGAAGCTTTCTTT. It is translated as CASGDSVNTEAFF.

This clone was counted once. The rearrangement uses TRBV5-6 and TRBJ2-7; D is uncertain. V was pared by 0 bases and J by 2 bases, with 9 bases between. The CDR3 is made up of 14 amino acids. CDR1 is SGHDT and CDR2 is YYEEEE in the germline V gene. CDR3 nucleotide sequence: TGTGCCAGCAGCTTGGCCGAGAACCCCTACGAGCAGTACTTC. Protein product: CASSLAENPYEQYF.

CDR3 nucleotides: TGTGCCAGCAGTTCCACAGGGGATACGCAGTATTTT. Protein product: CASSSTGDTQYF. The V gene is TRBV28, the J gene TRBJ2-3; tentative D call: TRBD1 (6 bases). The CDR3 spans 12 residues. Trimming removed 4 bases at V and 6 bases at J, with 8 bases between. Germline V gene data show CDR1 as MDHEN and CDR2 as SYDVKM.

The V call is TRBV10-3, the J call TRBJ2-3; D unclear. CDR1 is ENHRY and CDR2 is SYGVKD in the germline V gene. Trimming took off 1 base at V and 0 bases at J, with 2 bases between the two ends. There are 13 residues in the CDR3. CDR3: CAISEFSTDTQYF. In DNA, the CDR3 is TGTGCCATCAGTGAGTTTAGCACAGATACGCAGTATTTT.

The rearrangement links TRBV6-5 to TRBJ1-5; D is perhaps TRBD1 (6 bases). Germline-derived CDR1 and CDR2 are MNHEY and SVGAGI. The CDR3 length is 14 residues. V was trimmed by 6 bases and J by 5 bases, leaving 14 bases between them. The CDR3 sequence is CASSRGGDDQPQHF. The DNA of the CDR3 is TGTGCCAGCAGCCGAGGGGGGGACGATCAGCCCCAGCATTTT.

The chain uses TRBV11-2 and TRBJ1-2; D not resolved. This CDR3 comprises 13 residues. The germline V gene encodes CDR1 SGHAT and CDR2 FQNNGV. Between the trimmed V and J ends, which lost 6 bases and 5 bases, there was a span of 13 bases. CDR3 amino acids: CASSSERSYGYTF. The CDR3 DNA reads TGTGCCAGCAGTTCGGAACGGAGTTATGGCTACACCTTC.

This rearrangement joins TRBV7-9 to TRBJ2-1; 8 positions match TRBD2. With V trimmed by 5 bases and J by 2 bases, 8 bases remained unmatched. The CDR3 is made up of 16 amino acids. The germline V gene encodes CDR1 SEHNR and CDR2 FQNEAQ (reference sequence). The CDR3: CASSPTNGGAYNEQFF. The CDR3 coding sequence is TGTGCCAGCAGCCCAACTAACGGGGGGGCCTACAATGAGCAGTTCTTC. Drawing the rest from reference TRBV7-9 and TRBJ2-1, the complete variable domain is DTGVSQNPRHKITKRGQNVTFRCDPISEHNRLYWYRQTLGQGPEFLTYFQNEAQLEKSRLLSDRFSAERPKGSFSTLEIQRTEQGDSAMYLCASSPTNGGAYNEQFFGPGTRLTVL.

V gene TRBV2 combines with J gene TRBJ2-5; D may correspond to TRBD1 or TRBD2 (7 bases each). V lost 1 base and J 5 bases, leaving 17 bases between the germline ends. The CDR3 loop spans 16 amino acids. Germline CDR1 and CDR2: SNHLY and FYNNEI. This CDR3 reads CASSEGRTGEGETQYF. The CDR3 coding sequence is TGTGCCAGCAGTGAAGGCCGCACAGGGGAGGGGGAGACCCAGTACTTC.

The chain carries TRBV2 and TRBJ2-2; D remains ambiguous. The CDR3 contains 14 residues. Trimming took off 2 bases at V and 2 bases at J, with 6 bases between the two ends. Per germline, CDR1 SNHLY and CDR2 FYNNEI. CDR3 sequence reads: CASSEIRNTGELFF. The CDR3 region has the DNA TGTGCCAGCAGTGAAATCCGAAACACCGGGGAGCTGTTTTTT.

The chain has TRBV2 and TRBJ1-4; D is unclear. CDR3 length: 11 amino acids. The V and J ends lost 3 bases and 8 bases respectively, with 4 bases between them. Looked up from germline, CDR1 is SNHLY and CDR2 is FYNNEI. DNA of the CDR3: TGTGCCAGCAGTGACGGGGAAAAACTGTTTTTT. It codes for CASSDGEKLFF.

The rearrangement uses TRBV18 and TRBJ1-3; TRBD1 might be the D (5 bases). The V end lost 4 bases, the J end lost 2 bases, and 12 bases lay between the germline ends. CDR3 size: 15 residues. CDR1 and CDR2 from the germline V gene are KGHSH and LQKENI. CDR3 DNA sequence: TGTGCCAGCTCACTGGGAGGGGCGCCTGGAAACACCATATATTTT. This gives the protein CASSLGGAPGNTIYF.

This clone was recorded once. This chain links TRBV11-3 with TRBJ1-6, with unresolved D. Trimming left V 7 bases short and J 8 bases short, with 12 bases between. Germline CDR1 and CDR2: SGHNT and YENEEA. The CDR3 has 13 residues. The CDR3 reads CASTETWDSPLHF. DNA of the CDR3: TGTGCCAGCACCGAGACATGGGATTCACCCCTCCACTTT.

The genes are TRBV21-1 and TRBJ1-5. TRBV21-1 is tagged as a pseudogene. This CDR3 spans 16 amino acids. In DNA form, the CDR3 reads TGTGCCAGCAGCAGGAGTAGTAATCGGGGACATCAGCCCCAGCATTTT. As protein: CASSRSSNRGHQPQHF.

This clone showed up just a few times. CDR3 nucleotide sequence: TGCAGTGCTAGTCTGGCAGGGTCTGGAAACACCATATATTTT. Translated, it gives CSASLAGSGNTIYF. This chain links TRBV20-1 with TRBJ1-3; D may be TRBD1 (5 bases). The germline V gene encodes CDR1 DFQATT and CDR2 SNEGSKA (reference sequence). The CDR3 consists of 14 residues. V was trimmed by 3 bases and J by 1 base, leaving 10 bases between them.